This TCR beta chain was found in a study of cytomegalovirus exposure and HLA in healthy donors. It was with 60 Vbeta and 13 Jbeta primers that the PCR ran. Assay used: immunoSEQ multiplex PCR; TCRdb lists only in-frame clones, some missing. Of about 59,000 clones in the sample, about 77% were seen once. V gave up 3 bases and J gave up 6 bases; unmatched junction bases: 13. The CDR3 consists of 17 residues. Germline CDR1 and CDR2: LGHNA and YSLEER. The origin of this receptor is a man younger than 40 in good health and CMV-seropositive. The J gene is TRBJ2-1, the V gene TRBV4-3; 8 positions agree with TRBD2. The sequencing input was PBMCs. CDR3 DNA: TGCGCCAGCAGCCAGGAAATAGCGGGGAATTACGGCAATGAGCAGTTCTTC. Translation gives CASSQEIAGNYGNEQFF.